The clone carrying this T cell receptor beta chain was counted a few times. V gave up 0 bases and J gave up 4 bases, with 8 bases separating them. The CDR3 runs 14 residues. CDR1 is LNHNV, CDR2 YYDKDF, per germline (reference sequence). The sample originates from a study of response to subunit inactivated influenza vaccine. TCRdb itself ran the RT-PCR reads through MiXCR, one entry per CDR3 protein. The sample has about 540,000 distinct CDR3 sequences; approximately 22% are singletons. This sample was also put to use in a study of T cells expressing NK-cell markers. According to that study: TCR beta libraries carry UMIs added by 5'RACE template switching.

The chain is built from TRBV15 and TRBJ2-3, with D uncertain. The receptor comes from a middle-aged man who received an inactivated influenza vaccine. The sequenced sample was CD4+ T cells sorted from PBMCs, obtained about 11 days after vaccination. The CDR3 region has the DNA TGTGCCACCAGCAGAGATCTACCCCCAGATACGCAGTATTTT. It encodes CATSRDLPPDTQYF. Based on the CDR3 plus reference TRBV15 and TRBJ2-3, the full variable domain is DAMVIQNPRYQVTQFGKPVTLSCSQTLNHNVMYWYQQKSSQAPKLLFHYYDKDFNNEADTPDNFQSRRPNTSFCFLDIRSPGLGDTAMYLCATSRDLPPDTQYFGPGTRLTVL.